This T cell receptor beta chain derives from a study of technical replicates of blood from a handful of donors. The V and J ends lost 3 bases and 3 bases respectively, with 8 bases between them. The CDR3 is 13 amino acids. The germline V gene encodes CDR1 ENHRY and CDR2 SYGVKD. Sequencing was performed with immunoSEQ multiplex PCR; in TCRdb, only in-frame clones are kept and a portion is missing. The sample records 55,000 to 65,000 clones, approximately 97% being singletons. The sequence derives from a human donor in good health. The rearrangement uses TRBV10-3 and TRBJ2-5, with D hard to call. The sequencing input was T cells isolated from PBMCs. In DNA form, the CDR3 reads TGTGCCATCAGTGATGAGAGGAAAGAGACCCAGTACTTC. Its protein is CAISDERKETQYF.